This entry is about one TCR beta chain. This specimen comes from a study of T cell changes during pregnancy in multiple sclerosis. Sequencing used immunoSEQ multiplex PCR; TCRdb keeps in-frame clones, though not all of them. This table has some 61,000 clones, about 89% appearing once. The germline V and J ends were trimmed by 6 bases and 1 base, with 12 bases remaining between them. The CDR3 spans 14 residues. The V gene's germline CDR1 is WSHSY and CDR2 SAAADI. Sequencing was performed on peripheral blood, taken in the second trimester of pregnancy. This sequence was found in a female donor with multiple sclerosis, enrolled in a pregnancy study. The chain combines TRBV10-2 with TRBJ1-1; D is perhaps TRBD1 (6 bases). The CDR3, as DNA: TGCGCCAGCAGGGTTGGGGGCAGGAACACTGAAGCTTTCTTT. Translation: CASRVGGRNTEAFF.